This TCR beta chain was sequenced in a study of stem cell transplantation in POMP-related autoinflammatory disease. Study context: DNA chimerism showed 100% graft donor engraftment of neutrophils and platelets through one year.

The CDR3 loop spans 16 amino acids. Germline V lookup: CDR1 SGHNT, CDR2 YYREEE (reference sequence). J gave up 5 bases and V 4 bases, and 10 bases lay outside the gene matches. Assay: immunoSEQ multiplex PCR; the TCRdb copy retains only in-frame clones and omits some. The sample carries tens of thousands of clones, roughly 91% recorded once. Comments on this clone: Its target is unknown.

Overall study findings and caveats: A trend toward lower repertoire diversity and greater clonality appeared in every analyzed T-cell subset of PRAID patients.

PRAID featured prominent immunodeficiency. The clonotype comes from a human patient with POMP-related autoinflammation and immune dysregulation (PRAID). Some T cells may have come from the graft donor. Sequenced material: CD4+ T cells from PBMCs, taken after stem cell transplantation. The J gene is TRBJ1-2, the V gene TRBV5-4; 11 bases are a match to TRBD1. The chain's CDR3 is CASSPWTGGALYGYTF. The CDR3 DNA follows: TGTGCCAGCAGCCCCTGGACAGGGGGCGCCTTGTATGGCTACACCTTC.